Listed here are 17 T cell receptor beta chains from one sample, sequenced in a study of T-cell reconstitution after alpha-beta-depleted transplantation in children. Molecular barcoding with unique molecular identifiers was used for the TCRbeta library. TCRdb re-derived calls from the PCR reads in MiXCR, one entry per CDR3 protein. The sample lists 150,000 to 250,000 distinct CDR3 sequences, approximately 6.8% occurring once. Here the sequenced sample was PBMCs, taken before TCRalphabeta/CD19-depleted stem cell transplant. The receptors here all came from a girl in the first two years of life with combined immunodeficiency, due to receive a stem cell transplant.

This clonotype has ten or more counts. The chain uses TRBV19 and TRBJ2-5; no firm D call. Per germline, CDR1 LNHDA and CDR2 SQIVND (reference sequence). This CDR3 region has 13 residues. V lost 2 bases to trimming and J lost 3 bases, with 7 bases between them. The CDR3 loop reads CASSISSEETQYF. DNA of the CDR3: TGTGCCAGTAGTATATCTTCTGAAGAGACCCAGTACTTC.

This clonotype has ten or more counts. The CDR3 region is CASSPRSREKGELFF. CDR3 coding DNA: TGTGCCAGCAGTCCGCGTAGTCGGGAGAAGGGGGAGCTGTTTTTT. The V and J genes are TRBV6-5 and TRBJ2-2; perhaps TRBD2 as D (6 bases). V was pared by 5 bases and J by 8 bases, with 18 bases between. Germline V gene lookup returns CDR1 MNHEY and CDR2 SVGAGI. The CDR3 runs 15 residues.

This clonotype has at least ten counts. This chain joins TRBV28 and TRBJ1-5; D call uncertain. V was clipped by 3 bases and J by 3 bases, with 9 bases between them. This CDR3 is 14 amino acids long. Germline-derived CDR1 and CDR2 are MDHEN and SYDVKM. CDR3 protein: CASSFLAYNQPQHF. DNA for the CDR3: TGTGCCAGCAGTTTTTTGGCCTACAATCAGCCCCAGCATTTT.

The V gene is TRBV5-4, the J gene TRBJ2-6, with D unresolved. The CDR3 loop spans 22 amino acids. The V end lost 1 base, the J end lost 4 bases, and 30 bases lay between the germline ends. In germline, CDR1 is SGHNT, CDR2 YYREEE (reference sequence). The CDR3 is CASSLTPLRPNYHFPGANVLTF. CDR3 in DNA: TGTGCCAGCAGCTTGACCCCCCTCAGACCCAATTACCACTTCCCAGGGGCCAACGTCCTGACTTTC.

This clonotype was recorded at least ten times. The chain uses TRBV10-3 and TRBJ2-1; 8 bases are shared with TRBD2. CDR1 ENHRY and CDR2 SYGVKD come from the germline V gene. This CDR3 spans 13 amino acids. The V gene end was trimmed by 6 bases and the J gene end by 9 bases; junction bases not matched to a gene: 7. For the CDR3, the DNA is TGTGCCATCAGACTTAGCGGGGTCAGTGAGCAGTTCTTC. This gives the protein CAIRLSGVSEQFF.

On this clonotype: A much more abundant neighbour one base away suggests this may be a read error. V is TRBV7-2 and J is TRBJ2-1; D uncertain. The CDR3 covers 16 residues. Germline CDR1 is SGHTA and CDR2 is FQGNSA. Trimming took 0 bases from V and 6 from J, leaving 15 bases between them. The CDR3 DNA reads TGTGCCAGCAGCTTAGCGGTGAAGGTGGCTCCCAATGAGCAGTTCTTC. It yields the protein CASSLAVKVAPNEQFF.

This clonotype was seen at least ten times. CDR3 sequence (DNA): TGTGCCAGCAGTTTCCGGACAGCCTACAATGAGCAGTTCTTC. As protein: CASSFRTAYNEQFF. The rearrangement links TRBV27 to TRBJ2-1; possibly TRBD1 for D (6 bases). The CDR3 is made up of 14 amino acids. V shed 3 bases and J shed 2 bases, with 8 bases lying between them. The V gene's germline CDR1 is MNHEY and CDR2 SMNVEV (reference sequence).

This clonotype was counted at least ten times. V gene TRBV5-1 combines with J gene TRBJ2-1; 12 positions agree with TRBD2. The V segment lost 4 bases and the J segment 4 bases; nucleotides outside the gene matches: 6. CDR1 and CDR2 (germline): SGHRS, YFSETQ. The CDR3 consists of 16 residues. The CDR3 sequence: CASSPPGLAGYNEQFF. The DNA of the CDR3 is TGCGCCAGCAGCCCTCCCGGACTAGCGGGGTACAATGAGCAGTTCTTC. Supplemented by reference TRBV5-1 and TRBJ2-1, the full variable domain reads KAGVTQTPRYLIKTRGQQVTLSCSPISGHRSVSWYQQTPGQGLQFLFEYFSETQRNKGNFPGRFSGRQFSNSRSEMNVSTLELGDSALYLCASSPPGLAGYNEQFFGPGTRLTVL.

The sample holds many counts of this clonotype. The V gene is TRBV12-3 or TRBV12-4, the J gene TRBJ1-2, with D hard to call. The ends were cut back, 6 bases at V and 10 bases at J, with 18 bases in the middle. The CDR3 sequence is 13 residues long. The CDR3 here is CASRPPEQVDYTF. The CDR3 DNA is TGTGCCAGCAGACCCCCCGAACAAGTTGACTACACCTTC.

This clonotype has at least ten counts. The chain has TRBV28 and TRBJ2-3, with D unresolved. The V gene's germline CDR1 is MDHEN and CDR2 SYDVKM. The V end was cut by 5 bases, the J end by 5 bases, with 20 bases between. The CDR3 spans 16 residues. The CDR3 spells CASSPLLTRALDTQYF. The CDR3 nucleotides are TGTGCCAGCAGTCCTCTCCTAACCCGGGCCTTAGATACGCAGTATTTT.

This clonotype was seen at least ten times. This chain links TRBV12-3 or TRBV12-4 with TRBJ2-3; 14 bases are a match to TRBD2. This CDR3 contains 17 residues. Germline trimming cut 5 bases from V and 2 bases from J; bases unmatched to any gene: 6. The CDR3 here is CASSKPGLAGVTDTQYF. Written as DNA, the CDR3 is TGTGCCAGCAGTAAGCCGGGACTAGCGGGGGTCACAGATACGCAGTATTTT.

This clonotype has ten or more counts. This chain links TRBV29-1 with TRBJ1-2, with D possibly TRBD1 on 5 matching bases. From germline, CDR1 is SQVTM and CDR2 ANQGSEA. V dropped 3 bases and J dropped 4 bases, with 9 bases sitting between them. The CDR3 runs to 12 residues. Written as DNA, the CDR3 is TGCAGCGTTGAGGGGGGTCTCTATGGCTACACCTTC. Its protein is CSVEGGLYGYTF.

This clonotype was seen at least ten times. The CDR3 DNA reads as TGTGCCAGCAGCGCCCCAGGGGGCACTGAAGCTTTCTTT. Translating gives CASSAPGGTEAFF. The chain links TRBV9 to TRBJ1-1; 7 bases fit TRBD1. Per the germline V gene, CDR1 is SGDLS and CDR2 is YYNGEE. The CDR3 is 13 amino acids. The V segment lost 3 bases and the J segment 4 bases; nucleotides outside the gene matches: 3.

This clonotype was found many times. The chain is built from TRBV14 and TRBJ2-3, with TRBD2 identical over 9 bases. CDR1 is SGHDN, CDR2 FVKESK, per germline. The CDR3 covers 17 residues. V trimming: 0 bases; J trimming: 3 bases; junction bases outside the gene matches: 7. The CDR3 sequence: CASSQELAGALTDTQYF. DNA of the CDR3: TGTGCCAGCAGCCAAGAATTAGCGGGAGCGTTGACAGATACGCAGTATTTT.

This clonotype was detected many times. The chain employs TRBV6-2 or TRBV6-3 and TRBJ2-1; TRBD2 aligns across 8 bases. The CDR3 is 15 residues long. The junction had 7 bases not matched to a gene; V was cut back by 6 bases and J by 3 bases. Germline V gene sequence: CDR1 MNHEY, CDR2 SVGEGT. The CDR3 reads CASSQAGVVYNEQFF. The CDR3 DNA is TGTGCCAGCAGCCAAGCGGGGGTGGTCTACAATGAGCAGTTCTTC.

This clonotype was seen many times. The chain carries TRBV7-2 and TRBJ2-3, with TRBD1 matching 7 bases. V was pared by 5 bases and J by 10 bases, with 9 bases of the junction left unmatched. Germline-derived CDR1 and CDR2 are SGHTA and FQGNSA. CDR3 length: 13 amino acids. The CDR3 protein is CASSPRQGRPQYF. The DNA for the CDR3 is TGTGCCAGCAGCCCTAGACAGGGCCGTCCGCAGTATTTT.

This clonotype was seen repeatedly, ten times or more. The chain uses TRBV20-1 and TRBJ2-3; 9 bases fit TRBD2. The CDR3 extends over 15 amino acids. Germline trimming cut 6 bases from V and 2 bases from J; bases unmatched to any gene: 9. CDR1 is DFQATT, CDR2 SNEGSKA, per germline (reference sequence). The CDR3 spells CSAFKSGGFTDTQYF. In DNA form, the CDR3 reads TGCAGTGCCTTTAAGAGCGGGGGGTTCACAGATACGCAGTATTTT.